This TCR beta chain stems from a study of OX40 agonist ivuxolimab in advanced cancers. Study-wide findings and caveats: Clonal expansion was among the lowest in partial responders at 0.1-3.0 mg/kg, especially CD8+. Expanded clones tended on average to be more numerous among CD8+ T cells than CD4+.

Prior autoimmune disease or systemic immunosuppression barred patients. Collection of blood occurred at baseline, at cycle 4 day 1, and at cycle 7 day 1. The germline gives CDR1 MDHEN, CDR2 SYDVKM. CDR3 size: 14 residues. Trimming removed 3 bases from V and 4 bases from J, with 10 bases in between. This clone was detected once. What it binds is not known. Sequencing used immunoSEQ multiplex PCR; TCRdb keeps in-frame clones, though not all of them. Found here are 30,000 to 45,000 clones, 79% of them singletons; the top ten hold 11%. This clonotype was sampled from an adult with an advanced solid tumor such as melanoma, head and neck, liver or kidney cancer. The sequencing here drew on CD4+ or CD8+ T cells sorted from blood, taken in a trial of the OX40 agonist ivuxolimab. The chain has TRBV28 and TRBJ2-1; D perhaps matches TRBD2 (6 bases). CDR3 loop: CASSLYGGYNEQFF. In DNA form, the CDR3 reads TGTGCCAGCAGTTTGTACGGGGGATACAATGAGCAGTTCTTC. The variable domain in full, with the rest retrieved from reference TRBV28 and TRBJ2-1, is DVKVTQSSRYLVKRTGEKVFLECVQDMDHENMFWYRQDPGLGLRLIYFSYDVKMKEKGDIPEGYSVSREKKERFSLILESASTNQTSMYLCASSLYGGYNEQFFGPGTRLTVL.